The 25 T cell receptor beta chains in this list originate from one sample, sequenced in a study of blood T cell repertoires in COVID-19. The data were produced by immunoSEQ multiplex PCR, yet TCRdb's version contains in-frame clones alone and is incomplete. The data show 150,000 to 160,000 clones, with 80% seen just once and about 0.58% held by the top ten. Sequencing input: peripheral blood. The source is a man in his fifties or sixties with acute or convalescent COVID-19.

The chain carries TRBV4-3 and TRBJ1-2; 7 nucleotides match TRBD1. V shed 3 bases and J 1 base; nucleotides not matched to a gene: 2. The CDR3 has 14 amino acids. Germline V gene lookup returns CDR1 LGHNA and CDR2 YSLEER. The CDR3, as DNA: TGCGCCAGCAGCCAGTACAGGGGTAACTATGGCTACACCTTC. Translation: CASSQYRGNYGYTF.

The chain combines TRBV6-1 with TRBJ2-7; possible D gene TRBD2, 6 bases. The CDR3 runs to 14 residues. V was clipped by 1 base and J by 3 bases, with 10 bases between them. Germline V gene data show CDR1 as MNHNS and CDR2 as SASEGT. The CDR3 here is CASSEGGLRYEQYF. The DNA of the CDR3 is TGTGCCAGCAGTGAAGGGGGACTTCGCTACGAGCAGTACTTC.

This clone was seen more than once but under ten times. The CDR3 loop is CASAKEDNEQFF. The CDR3, as DNA: TGTGCCAGCGCGAAGGAGGACAATGAGCAGTTCTTC. The chain has TRBV6-5 and TRBJ2-1, with D possibly being TRBD2 (5 bases). CDR1 and CDR2 (germline): MNHEY, SVGAGI. This CDR3 spans 12 amino acids. V was cut by 8 bases and J by 5 bases, with 10 bases left in between.

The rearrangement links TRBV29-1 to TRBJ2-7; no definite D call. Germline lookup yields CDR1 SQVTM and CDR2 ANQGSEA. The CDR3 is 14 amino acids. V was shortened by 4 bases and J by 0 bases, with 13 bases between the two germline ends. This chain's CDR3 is CSVVLALASYEQYF. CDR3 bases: TGCAGCGTTGTTCTCGCTCTGGCCTCCTACGAGCAGTACTTC.

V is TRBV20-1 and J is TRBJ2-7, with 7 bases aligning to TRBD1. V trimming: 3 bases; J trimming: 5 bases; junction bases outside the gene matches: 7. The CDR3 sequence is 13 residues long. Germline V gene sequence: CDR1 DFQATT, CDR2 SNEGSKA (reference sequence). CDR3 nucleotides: TGCAGTGCTAGTACCGGGACAGTGCACGAGCAGTACTTC. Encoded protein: CSASTGTVHEQYF.

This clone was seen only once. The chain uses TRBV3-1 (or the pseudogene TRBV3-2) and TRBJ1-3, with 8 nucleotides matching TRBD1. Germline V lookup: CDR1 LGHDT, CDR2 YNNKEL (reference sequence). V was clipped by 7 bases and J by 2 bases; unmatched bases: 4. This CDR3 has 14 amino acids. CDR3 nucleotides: TGTGCCAGCAACCCAGGGGGCACTGGAAACACCATATATTTT. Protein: CASNPGGTGNTIYF.

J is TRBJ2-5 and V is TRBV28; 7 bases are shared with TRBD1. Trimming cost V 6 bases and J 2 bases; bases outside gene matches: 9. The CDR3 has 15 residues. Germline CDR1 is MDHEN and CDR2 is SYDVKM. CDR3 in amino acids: CASSQTQGSQETQYF. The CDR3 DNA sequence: TGTGCCAGCAGCCAGACACAGGGGTCTCAAGAGACCCAGTACTTC.

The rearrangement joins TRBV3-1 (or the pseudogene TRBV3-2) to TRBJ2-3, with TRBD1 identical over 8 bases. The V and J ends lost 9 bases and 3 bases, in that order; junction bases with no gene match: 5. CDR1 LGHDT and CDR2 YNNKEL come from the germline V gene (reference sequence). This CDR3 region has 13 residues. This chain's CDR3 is CARRQGMTDTQYF. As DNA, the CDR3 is TGTGCCAGAAGACAGGGGATGACAGATACGCAGTATTTT.

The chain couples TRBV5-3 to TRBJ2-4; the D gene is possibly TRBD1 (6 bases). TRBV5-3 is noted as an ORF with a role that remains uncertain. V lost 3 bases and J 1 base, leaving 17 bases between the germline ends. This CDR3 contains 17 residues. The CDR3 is CARSWRTVKRAKNIQYF. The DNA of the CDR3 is TGTGCCAGAAGCTGGCGGACAGTTAAAAGGGCCAAAAACATTCAGTACTTC.

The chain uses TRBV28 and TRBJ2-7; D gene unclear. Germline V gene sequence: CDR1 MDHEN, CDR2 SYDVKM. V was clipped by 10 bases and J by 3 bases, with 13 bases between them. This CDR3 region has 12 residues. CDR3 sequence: CATTGPRYEQYF. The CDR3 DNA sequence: TGTGCCACCACGGGTCCCCGCTACGAGCAGTACTTC.

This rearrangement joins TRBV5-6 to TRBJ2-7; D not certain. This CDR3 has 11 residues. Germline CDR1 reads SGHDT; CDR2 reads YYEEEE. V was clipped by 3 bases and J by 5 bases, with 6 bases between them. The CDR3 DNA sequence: TGTGCCAGCAGCTCCCATGACGAGCAGTACTTC. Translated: CASSSHDEQYF.

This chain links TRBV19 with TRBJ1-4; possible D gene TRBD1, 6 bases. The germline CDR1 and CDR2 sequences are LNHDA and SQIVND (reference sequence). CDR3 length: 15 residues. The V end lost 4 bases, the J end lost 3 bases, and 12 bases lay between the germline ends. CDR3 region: CASSTSGAPNEKLFF. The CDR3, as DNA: TGTGCCAGTAGTACCTCAGGGGCGCCTAATGAAAAACTGTTTTTT. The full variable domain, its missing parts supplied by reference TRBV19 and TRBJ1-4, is DGGITQSPKYLFRKEGQNVTLSCEQNLNHDAMYWYRQDPGQGLRLIYYSQIVNDFQKGDIAEGYSVSREKKESFPLTVTSAQKNPTAFYLCASSTSGAPNEKLFFGSGTQLSVL.

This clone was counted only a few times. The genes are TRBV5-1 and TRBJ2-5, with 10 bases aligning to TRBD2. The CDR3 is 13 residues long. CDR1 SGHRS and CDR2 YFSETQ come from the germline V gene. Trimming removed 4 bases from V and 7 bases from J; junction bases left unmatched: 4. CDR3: CASSMSGRGTQYF. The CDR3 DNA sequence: TGCGCCAGCAGCATGAGCGGGAGGGGGACCCAGTACTTC.

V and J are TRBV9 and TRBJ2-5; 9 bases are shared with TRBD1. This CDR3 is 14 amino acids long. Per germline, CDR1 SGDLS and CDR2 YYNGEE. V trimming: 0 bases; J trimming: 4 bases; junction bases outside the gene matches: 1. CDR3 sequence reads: CASSVVDRGETQYF. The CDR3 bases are TGTGCCAGCAGCGTAGTGGACAGGGGAGAGACCCAGTACTTC.

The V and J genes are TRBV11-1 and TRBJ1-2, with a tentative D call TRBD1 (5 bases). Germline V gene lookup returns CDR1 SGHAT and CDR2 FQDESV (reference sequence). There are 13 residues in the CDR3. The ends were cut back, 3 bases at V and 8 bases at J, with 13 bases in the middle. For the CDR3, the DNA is TGTGCCAGCAGCTTGCTTGGGGGGTCCGGCTACACCTTC. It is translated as CASSLLGGSGYTF.

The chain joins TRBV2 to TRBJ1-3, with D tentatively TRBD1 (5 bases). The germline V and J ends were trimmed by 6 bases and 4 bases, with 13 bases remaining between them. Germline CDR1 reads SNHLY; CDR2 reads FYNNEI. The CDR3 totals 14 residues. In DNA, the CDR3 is TGTGCCAGCAGGGCGGGGGTGACCGGAAACACCATATATTTT. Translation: CASRAGVTGNTIYF.

CDR3 region: CAISDRDREKDTQYF. DNA for the CDR3: TGTGCCATCAGTGATCGGGACAGGGAGAAAGATACGCAGTATTTT. The rearrangement uses TRBV10-3 and TRBJ2-3; TRBD1 aligns across 9 bases. J gave up 5 bases and V 3 bases, and 6 bases lay outside the gene matches. The CDR3 spans 15 residues. The germline CDR1 and CDR2 sequences are ENHRY and SYGVKD.

The CDR3 spells CATSDRHGRGGTF. The CDR3 nucleotides read TGTGCCACCAGTGATCGGCACGGTAGGGGGGGCACCTTC. The chain recombines TRBV24-1 with TRBJ1-2; tentatively, D is TRBD1 (6 bases). CDR1 KGHDR and CDR2 SFDVKD come from the germline V gene. CDR3 length equals 13 residues. V shed 3 bases and J shed 13 bases, with 17 bases lying between them.

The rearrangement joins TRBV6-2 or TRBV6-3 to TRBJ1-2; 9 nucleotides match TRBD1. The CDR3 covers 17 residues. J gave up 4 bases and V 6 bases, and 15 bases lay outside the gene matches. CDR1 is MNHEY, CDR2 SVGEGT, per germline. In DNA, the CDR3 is TGTGCCAGCAGCTATACTTCCGGGGACAGGGATCGCTATGGCTACACCTTC. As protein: CASSYTSGDRDRYGYTF.

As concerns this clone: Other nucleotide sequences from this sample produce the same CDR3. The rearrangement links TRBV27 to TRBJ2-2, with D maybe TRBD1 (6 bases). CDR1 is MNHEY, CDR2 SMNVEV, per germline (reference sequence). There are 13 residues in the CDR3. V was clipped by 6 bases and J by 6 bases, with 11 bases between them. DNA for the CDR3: TGTGCCAGCAGGCTACAGGGTGCCGGGGAGCTGTTTTTT. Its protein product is CASRLQGAGELFF.

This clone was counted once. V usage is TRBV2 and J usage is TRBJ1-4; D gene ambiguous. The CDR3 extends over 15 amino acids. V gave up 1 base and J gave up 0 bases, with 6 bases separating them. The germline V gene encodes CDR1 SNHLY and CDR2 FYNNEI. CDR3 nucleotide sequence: TGTGCCAGCAGTGAAGGGGGAGCAACTAATGAAAAACTGTTTTTT. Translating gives CASSEGGATNEKLFF.

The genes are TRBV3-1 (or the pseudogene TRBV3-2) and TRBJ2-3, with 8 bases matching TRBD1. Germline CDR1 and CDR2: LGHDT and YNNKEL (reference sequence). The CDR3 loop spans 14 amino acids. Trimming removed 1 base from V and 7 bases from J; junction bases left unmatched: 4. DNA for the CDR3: TGTGCCAGCAGCCAAGCAGGGGGCCAGAATACGCAGTATTTT. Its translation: CASSQAGGQNTQYF.

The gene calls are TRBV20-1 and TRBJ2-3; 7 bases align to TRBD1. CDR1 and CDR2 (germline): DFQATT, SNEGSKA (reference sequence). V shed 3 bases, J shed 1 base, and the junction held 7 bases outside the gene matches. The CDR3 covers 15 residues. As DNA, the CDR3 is TGCAGTGCTAGTTCTTCCGGACAGGGCACAGATACGCAGTATTTT. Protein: CSASSSGQGTDTQYF.

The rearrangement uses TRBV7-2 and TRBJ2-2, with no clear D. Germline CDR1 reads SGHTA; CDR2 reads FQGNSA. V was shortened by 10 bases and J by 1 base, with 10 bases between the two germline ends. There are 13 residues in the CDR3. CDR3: CATRQLNTGELFF. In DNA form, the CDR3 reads TGTGCCACCCGACAACTGAACACCGGGGAGCTGTTTTTT.

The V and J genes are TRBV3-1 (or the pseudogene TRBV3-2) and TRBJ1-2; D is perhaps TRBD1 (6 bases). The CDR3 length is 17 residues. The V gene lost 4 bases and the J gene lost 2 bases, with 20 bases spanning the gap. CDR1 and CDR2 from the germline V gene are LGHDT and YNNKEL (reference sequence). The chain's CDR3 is CASSPPFGDTQNYGYTF. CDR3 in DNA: TGTGCCAGCAGCCCCCCTTTCGGGGACACTCAAAACTATGGCTACACCTTC.